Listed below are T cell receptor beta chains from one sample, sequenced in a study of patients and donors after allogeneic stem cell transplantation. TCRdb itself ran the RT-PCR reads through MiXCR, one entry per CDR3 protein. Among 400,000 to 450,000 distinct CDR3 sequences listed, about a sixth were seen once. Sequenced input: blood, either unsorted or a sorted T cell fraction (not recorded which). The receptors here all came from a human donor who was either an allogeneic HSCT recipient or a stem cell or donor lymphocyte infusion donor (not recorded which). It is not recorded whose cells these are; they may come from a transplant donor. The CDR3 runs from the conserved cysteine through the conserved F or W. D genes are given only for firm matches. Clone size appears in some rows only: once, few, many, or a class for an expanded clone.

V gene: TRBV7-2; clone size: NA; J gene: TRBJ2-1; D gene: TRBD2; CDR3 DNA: TGTGCCAGCAGCTTTGGGGGAGGGCCGAGGAATGAGCAGTTCTTC; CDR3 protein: CASSFGGGPRNEQFF
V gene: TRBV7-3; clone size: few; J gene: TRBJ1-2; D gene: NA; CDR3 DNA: TGTGCCAGCAGCTTAACGTCGGCAGGAGGAGTGGATGGCTACACCTTC; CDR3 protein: CASSLTSAGGVDGYTF
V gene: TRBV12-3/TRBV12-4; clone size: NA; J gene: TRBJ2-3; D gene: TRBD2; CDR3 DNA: TGTGCCAGCACACCGGGGACTAGCGGGGGGTCCAGGGAGCAGTATTTT; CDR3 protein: CASTPGTSGGSREQYF
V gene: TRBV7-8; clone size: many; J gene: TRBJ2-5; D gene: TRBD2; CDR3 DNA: TGTGCCAGCAGCTTAGTTCGACTAGCGGGGGCCCAAGAGACCCAGTACTTC; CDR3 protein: CASSLVRLAGAQETQYF
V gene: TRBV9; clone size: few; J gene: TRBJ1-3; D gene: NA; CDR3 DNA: TGTGCCAGCAGCGTAGGACCGGGACCACGGAACACCATATATTTT; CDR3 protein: CASSVGPGPRNTIYF
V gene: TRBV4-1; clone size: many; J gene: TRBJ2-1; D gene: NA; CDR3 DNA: TGCGCCAGCAGCCAAGCGGCCCTATTGGGGAATGAGCAGTTCTTC; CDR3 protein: CASSQAALLGNEQFF
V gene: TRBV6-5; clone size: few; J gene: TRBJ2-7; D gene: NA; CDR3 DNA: TGTGCCAGCAGTTATGGGTTGCGGCCCTACGAGCAGTACTTC; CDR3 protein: CASSYGLRPYEQYF
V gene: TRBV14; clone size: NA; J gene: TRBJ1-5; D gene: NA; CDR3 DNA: TGTGCCAGCAGCCACCGGGGAAATCAGCCCCAGCATTTT; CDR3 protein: CASSHRGNQPQHF
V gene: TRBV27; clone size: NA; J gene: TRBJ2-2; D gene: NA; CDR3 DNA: TGTGCCAGCAGGAAGGGATTTTCCGGGGAGCTGTTTTTT; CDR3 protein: CASRKGFSGELFF
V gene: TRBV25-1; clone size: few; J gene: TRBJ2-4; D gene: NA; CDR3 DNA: TGTGCCAGCAGTGAATCGTGGGGTAGGGGACAAAACATTCAGTACTTC; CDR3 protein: CASSESWGRGQNIQYF
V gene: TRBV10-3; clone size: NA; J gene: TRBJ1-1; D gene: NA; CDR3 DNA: TGTGCCATCAGCCCTGGCCGGGACAACACTGAAGCTTTCTTT; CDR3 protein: CAISPGRDNTEAFF
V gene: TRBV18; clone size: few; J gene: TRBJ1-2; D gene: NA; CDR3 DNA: TGTGCCAGCTCCCCAGGGTCCTATGGCTACACCTTC; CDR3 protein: CASSPGSYGYTF
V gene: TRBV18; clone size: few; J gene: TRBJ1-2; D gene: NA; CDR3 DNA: TGTGCCAGCTCAACAACAGGCGGAGCAGATGGCTACACCTTC; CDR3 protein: CASSTTGGADGYTF
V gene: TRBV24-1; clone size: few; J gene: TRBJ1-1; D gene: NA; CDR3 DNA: TGTGCCACCAGTGAGGGCCCTAACACTGAAGCTTTCTTT; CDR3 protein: CATSEGPNTEAFF
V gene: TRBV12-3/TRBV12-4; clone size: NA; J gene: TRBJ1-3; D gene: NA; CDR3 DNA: TGTGCCAGCAATGTCCCGGTCTCTGGAAACACCATATATTTT; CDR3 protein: CASNVPVSGNTIYF
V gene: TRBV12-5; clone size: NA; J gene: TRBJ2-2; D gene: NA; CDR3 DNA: TGTGCTAGTGCCTCGGACGGGGTTTACACCGGGGAGCTGTTTTTT; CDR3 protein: CASASDGVYTGELFF
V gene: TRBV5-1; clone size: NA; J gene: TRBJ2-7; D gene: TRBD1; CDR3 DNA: TGCGCCAGCAGCGCCACAGGGGGCGCGTATGAGCAGTACTTC; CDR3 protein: CASSATGGAYEQYF
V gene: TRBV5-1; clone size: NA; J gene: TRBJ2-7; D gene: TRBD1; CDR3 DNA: TGCGCCAGCAGCCCGACAGGGGACCTTACCTACGAGCAGTACTTC; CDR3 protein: CASSPTGDLTYEQYF
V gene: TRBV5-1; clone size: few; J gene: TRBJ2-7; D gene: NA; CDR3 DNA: TGCGCCAGCAGCATGTCAGAAAGCTCCTACGAGCAGTACTTC; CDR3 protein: CASSMSESSYEQYF
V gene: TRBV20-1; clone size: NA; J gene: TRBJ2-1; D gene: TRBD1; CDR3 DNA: TGCAGTGCTAGCTCCGGCAGGGGGAAATACAATGAGCAGTTCTTC; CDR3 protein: CSASSGRGKYNEQFF
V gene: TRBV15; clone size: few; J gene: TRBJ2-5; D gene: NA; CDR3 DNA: TGTGCCACCAGCAGTTGGGACAAAACACTCGAGACCCAGTACTTC; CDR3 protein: CATSSWDKTLETQYF
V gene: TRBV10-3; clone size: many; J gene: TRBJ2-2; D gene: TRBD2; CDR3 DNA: TGTGCCATCAGGAGGCCGGGACTAGCGGGCACCGGGGAGCTGTTTTTT; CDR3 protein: CAIRRPGLAGTGELFF
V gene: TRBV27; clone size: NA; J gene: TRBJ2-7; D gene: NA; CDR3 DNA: TGTGCCAGCAGAGGGGCCCCCTACGAGCAGTACTTC; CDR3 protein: CASRGAPYEQYF
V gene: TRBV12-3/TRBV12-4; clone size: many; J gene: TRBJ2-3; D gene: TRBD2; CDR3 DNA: TGTGCCAGCAGCCACCAGCGGGGGAGGACAGATACGCAGTATTTT; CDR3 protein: CASSHQRGRTDTQYF
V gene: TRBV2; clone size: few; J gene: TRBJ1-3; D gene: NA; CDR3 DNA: TGTGCCAGCAGTCCCCAGCGGGCCAGGCGCTCTGGAAACACCATATATTTT; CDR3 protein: CASSPQRARRSGNTIYF
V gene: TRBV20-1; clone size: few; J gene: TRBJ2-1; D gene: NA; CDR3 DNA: TGCAGCACAGGGTCGCCTAAGGGTTACAATGAGCAGTTCTTC; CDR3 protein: CSTGSPKGYNEQFF
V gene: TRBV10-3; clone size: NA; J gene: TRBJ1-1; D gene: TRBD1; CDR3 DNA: TGTGCCACTTACCCGGGACAGCTTACCATGAACACTGAAGCTTTCTTT; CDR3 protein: CATYPGQLTMNTEAFF
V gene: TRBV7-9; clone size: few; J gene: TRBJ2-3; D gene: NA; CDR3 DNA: TGTGCCAGCAGCCTCCTAAGGGGTAGGACAGATACGCAGTATTTT; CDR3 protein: CASSLLRGRTDTQYF
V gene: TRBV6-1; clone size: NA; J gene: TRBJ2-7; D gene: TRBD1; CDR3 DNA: TGTGCCAGCAGTCCCCGGACAGGGGGCGCGGGTGGCGAGCAGTACTTC; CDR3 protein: CASSPRTGGAGGEQYF
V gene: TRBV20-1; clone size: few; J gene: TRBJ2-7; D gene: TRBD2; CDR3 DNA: TGCAGTGCTAGAGATCAGAAGACGGCGTGGGCGGGAGATCGCGAGCAGTACTTC; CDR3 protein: CSARDQKTAWAGDREQYF